This T cell receptor (beta chain) stems from a study of OX40 agonist ivuxolimab in advanced cancers. Concerning the study at large: Ivuxolimab was a fully human IgG2 agonistic monoclonal antibody targeting the costimulatory receptor OX40 (CD134). Intravenous ivuxolimab was administered to patients every 2 weeks at six dose levels: 0.01, 0.1, 0.3, 1.5, 3 and 10 mg/kg. Of the roughly 52 dose-escalation patients, hepatocellular carcinoma was present in 19, melanoma in about 15, renal cell carcinoma in 9 and head and neck cancer in 9. In the dose-escalation cohort, roughly 80% of patients were male, and the mean age was roughly 60 years, with a range of about 23 to 85. Patients were allowed to have had prior anti-PD-1, anti-PD-L1 or anti-CTLA-4 therapy, and approximately 40% of the dose-escalation patients had previously received checkpoint inhibitors. Partial responses were achieved by three dose-escalation patients, of whom one had hepatocellular carcinoma and two had cutaneous melanoma. The purpose of peripheral TCRbeta sequencing was to test whether ivuxolimab changed TCR sequence diversity and led to clonal T-cell expansion. The paper reports the monotherapy dose-escalation portion (N of about 56 patients) of the phase I ivuxolimab trial.

Genomic DNA was isolated from the sorted cells so that the TCRbeta CDR3 region could be sequenced. The immunoSEQ Assay was used for sequencing of TCRbeta CDR3 regions. Held by TCRdb, this immuneACCESS table contains in-frame sequences only and omits some clones. Under half of the omission traces to an unresolved V gene where checked; the cause of the rest is unknown. The sample data list 65,000 to 95,000 clones, and about 91% of these were observed just once. The top ten clonotypes cover roughly 0.8% of the sample. General findings and caveats noted by the study authors: After ivuxolimab, more expanded clones were found on average in CD8+ T cells than in CD4+ T cells. Which antigens the clonally expanded peripheral T cells were specific for was not determined. Low levels of normalized T-cell clonal expansion were also shown by some nonresponding patients. In the 0.1-3.0 mg/kg groups, partial responders were among the patients with the lowest normalized peripheral clonal expansion, particularly in CD8+ T cells. At doses of 0.1 to 3.0 mg/kg, clonal expansion of both CD4+ and CD8+ blood T cells was observed from baseline to week 6.

Patients with autoimmune disease history or receiving systemic immunosuppression were excluded from the trial. Peripheral blood for TCR sequencing was collected from all dose cohorts at baseline, on cycle 4 day 1, and on cycle 7 day 1. Samples were obtained from an open-label, multicenter, first-in-human phase I dose-escalation trial of ivuxolimab. Adults with locally advanced or metastatic melanoma, renal cell, hepatocellular, or head and neck squamous cell carcinoma were enrolled in the trial. CD4+ and CD8+ T cells were sorted separately from peripheral blood before TCR sequencing. V loses 4 bases at its end and J loses 4 bases; junction bases beyond the gene matches: 5. CDR1 SGDLS and CDR2 YYNGEE are derived from the germline V gene. CDR3 length: 13 amino acids, cysteine to phenylalanine. Only the CDR3 portion is preserved as DNA: 39 bases, with reading frame beginning at the first base. As regards this clone: This clone's antigen is unknown. Base qualities are not recorded, but no much larger clone differs from it by a single base.

The material was CD4+ or CD8+ T cells sorted from blood, obtained in a trial of the OX40 agonist ivuxolimab. The receptor was derived from an adult with an advanced solid tumor such as melanoma, head and neck, liver or kidney cancer. The rearrangement combines TRBV9 with TRBJ2-7; TRBD1 agrees with 7 junctional bases. The DNA reads TGTGCCAGCAGCTACAGGGGCGGATACGAGCAGTACTTC. It specifies CASSYRGGYEQYF.